This T cell receptor beta chain was obtained from a study of T cells in Graves' hyperthyroidism and ophthalmopathy. With regard to this clonotype: Its antigen is currently unknown. This may arise from a read error, as a much more abundant clone is one base away.

CDR1 and CDR2 from the germline V gene are SQVTM and ANQGSEA. The CDR3 has 11 amino acids. Trimming shortened V by 3 bases and J by 8 bases, and 10 bases separated the two germline ends. Researchers took RNA transcripts and amplified the TCR beta CDR3 regions from them. RT-PCR in the first round (using the HTBI primer set) targeted the TCR CDR3. TCRdb used MiXCR to reprocess the multiplex PCR reads, holding one entry per CDR3 protein. The sample lists more than 550,000 distinct CDR3 sequences; 40% to 55% were seen once. Study-wide results and caveats: Blood held most thyroid clonotypes expanded above 0.001 frequency. Patients with ophthalmopathy were separated from those with stable hyperthyroidism by a 13 V-J model.

Sequenced material: peripheral blood or thyroid tissue (not recorded which). The clonotype was recovered from an adult man with Graves' disease, either hyperthyroidism or ophthalmopathy (not recorded which). V is TRBV29-1 and J is TRBJ1-2, with D hard to call. In DNA, the CDR3 is TGCAGCGTTGATCCTGGGAGAGGCTACACCTTC. This sequence encodes CSVDPGRGYTF.